Each of the 8 T cell receptor beta chains below was sequenced from the same sample in a study of blood T cell repertoires in COVID-19. Assay used: immunoSEQ multiplex PCR; TCRdb lists only in-frame clones, some missing. The data show around 140,000 clones, about 87% seen once. The source material was peripheral blood. These receptors were collected from a human donor with COVID-19, enrolled during active disease. The donor label of this sample is uncertain.

This chain connects TRBV11-3 to TRBJ2-7, with 7 bases matching TRBD2. V trimming: 0 bases; J trimming: 4 bases; junction bases outside the gene matches: 9. The CDR3 consists of 16 residues. Germline CDR1 reads SGHNT; CDR2 reads YENEEA. The CDR3 nucleotides read TGTGCCAGCAGCTTAGATGGTGATAGCGGGTTATACGAGCAGTACTTC. Protein: CASSLDGDSGLYEQYF.

The rearrangement links TRBV11-3 to TRBJ1-1; 10 nucleotides line up with TRBD1. Trimming at V came to 4 bases and at J to 5 bases, leaving 7 bases not matched to a gene. This CDR3 has 15 amino acids. The V gene's germline CDR1 is SGHNT and CDR2 YENEEA. The DNA for the CDR3 is TGTGCCAGCAGCTCGCTGGGACAGGGGCAAACTGAAGCTTTCTTT. Its translation: CASSSLGQGQTEAFF.

The V call is TRBV7-3, the J call TRBJ2-2, with D tentatively TRBD1 (6 bases). Per the germline V gene, CDR1 is SGHTA and CDR2 is FQGTGA. The CDR3 has 15 amino acids. V dropped 0 bases and J dropped 5 bases, with 10 bases sitting between them. The CDR3 reads CASSLTGQITGELFF. CDR3 DNA sequence: TGTGCCAGCAGCTTAACAGGACAGATAACCGGGGAGCTGTTTTTT.

CDR3 DNA: TGTGCCACCAGACAGGGCGAGGACTATGGCTACACCTTC. Protein: CATRQGEDYGYTF. The gene calls are TRBV2 and TRBJ1-2; the match to TRBD1 covers 7 bases. CDR1 and CDR2 from the germline V gene are SNHLY and FYNNEI. The CDR3 runs to 13 residues. V gave up 10 bases and J gave up 3 bases; unmatched junction bases: 8.

The chain uses TRBV11-2 and TRBJ2-3; TRBD1 is a possible D gene (5 bases). The V end was cut by 8 bases, the J end by 3 bases, with 12 bases between. The CDR3 is made up of 13 amino acids. Germline CDR1 is SGHAT and CDR2 is FQNNGV. The DNA of the CDR3 is TGTGCCAGCCGGCAGTCAGGGACAGATACGCAGTATTTT. Protein product: CASRQSGTDTQYF.

The V and J genes are TRBV21-1 and TRBJ1-4; the listed D gene, TRBD1, was not tested against the DNA. TRBV21-1 is noted as a pseudogene. The CDR3 totals 13 residues. The CDR3 nucleotides are TGTGCCAGCAAAGGGGGAACTAATGAAAAACTGTTTTTT. This translates into CASKGGTNEKLFF.

This clone was counted once. A read error is possible here, since a much larger clone lies one base away. V gene TRBV6-1 combines with J gene TRBJ2-7; no reliable D call. The CDR3 has 11 residues. Trimming cost V 2 bases and J 3 bases, with 2 bases left between them. From germline, CDR1 is MNHNS and CDR2 SASEGT. The DNA for the CDR3 is TGTGCCAGCAGTGAATACTACGAGCAGTACTTC. Amino acids: CASSEYYEQYF.

This sequence joins TRBV5-1 and TRBJ2-7; 8 bases are shared with TRBD2. J gave up 7 bases and V 4 bases, and 10 bases lay outside the gene matches. Germline loops: CDR1 SGHRS, CDR2 YFSETQ. The CDR3 is 14 residues long. CDR3 in amino acids: CASSPGLVGLEQYF. The DNA of the CDR3 is TGCGCCAGCAGCCCGGGACTAGTTGGTCTTGAGCAGTACTTC. The full variable domain, with the rest looked up from reference TRBV5-1 and TRBJ2-7, is KAGVTQTPRYLIKTRGQQVTLSCSPISGHRSVSWYQQTPGQGLQFLFEYFSETQRNKGNFPGRFSGRQFSNSRSEMNVSTLELGDSALYLCASSPGLVGLEQYFGPGTRLTVT.